The sequence of this TCR beta chain was determined in a study of blood T cell repertoires in COVID-19. Per the original methods: Amplification of reference gene primers was used by the study to estimate nucleated cell counts. Sequencing used immunoSEQ multiplex PCR; TCRdb keeps in-frame clones, though not all of them. V and J calls and clone size are copied from that table; D and trimming were computed from the DNA. Seen here are around 70,000 clones, around 75% observed once, and the top ten hold 20% to 25%. The V end lost 6 bases, the J end lost 4 bases, and 10 bases lay between the germline ends. CDR1 is MNHEY and CDR2 is SVGAGI in the germline V gene. The CDR3 runs to 12 residues.

The J gene is TRBJ2-7, the V gene TRBV6-5; TRBD1 might be the D (6 bases). Sequenced: peripheral blood. This TCR was sampled from a man between 65 and 85 years old with acute or convalescent COVID-19. The chain's CDR3 is CASRGAPYEQYF. DNA for the CDR3: TGTGCCAGCAGGGGGGCCCCTTACGAGCAGTACTTC.